This T cell receptor (beta chain) was sequenced during a study of blood T cell repertoires in COVID-19. Libraries were prepared by immunoSEQ multiplex PCR; TCRdb keeps only in-frame clonotypes and omits some of them. The sample yields about 220,000 clones, roughly four fifths seen once. Sequencing was carried out using peripheral blood. The sequence was obtained from a woman aged 65 to 85 with acute or convalescent COVID-19.

The CDR3 DNA reads TGTGCCAGCAGCCCACAGGGGAAAGGCTATGGCTACACCTTC. Encoded protein: CASSPQGKGYGYTF. This sequence joins TRBV13 and TRBJ1-2; 7 positions match TRBD1. The CDR3 runs to 14 residues. V lost 5 bases, J lost 4 bases, and 7 bases stayed unmatched. Per germline, CDR1 PRHDT and CDR2 FYEKMQ (reference sequence).